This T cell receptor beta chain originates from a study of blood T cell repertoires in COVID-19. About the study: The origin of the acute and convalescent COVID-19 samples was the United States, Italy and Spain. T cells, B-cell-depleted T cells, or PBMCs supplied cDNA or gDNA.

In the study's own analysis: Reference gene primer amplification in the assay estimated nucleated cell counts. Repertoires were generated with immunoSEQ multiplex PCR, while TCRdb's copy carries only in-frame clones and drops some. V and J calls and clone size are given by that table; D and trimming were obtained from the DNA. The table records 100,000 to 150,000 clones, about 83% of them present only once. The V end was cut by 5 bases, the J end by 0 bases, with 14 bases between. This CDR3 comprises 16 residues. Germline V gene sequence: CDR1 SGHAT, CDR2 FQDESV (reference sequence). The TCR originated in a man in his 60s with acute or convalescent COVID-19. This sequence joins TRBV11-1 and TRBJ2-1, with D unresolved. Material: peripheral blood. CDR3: CASSLEEVRSYNEQFF. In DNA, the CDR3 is TGTGCCAGCAGCCTGGAAGAGGTCCGCTCCTACAATGAGCAGTTCTTC.